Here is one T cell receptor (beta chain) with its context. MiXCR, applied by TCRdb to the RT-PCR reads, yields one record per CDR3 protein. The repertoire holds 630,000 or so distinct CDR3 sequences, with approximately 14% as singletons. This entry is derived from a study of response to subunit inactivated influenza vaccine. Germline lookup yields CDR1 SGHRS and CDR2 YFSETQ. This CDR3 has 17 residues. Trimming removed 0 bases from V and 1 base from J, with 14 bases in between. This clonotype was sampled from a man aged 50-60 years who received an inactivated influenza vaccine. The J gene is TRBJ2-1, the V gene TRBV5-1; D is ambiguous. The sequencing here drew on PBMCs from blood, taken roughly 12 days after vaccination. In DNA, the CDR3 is TGCGCCAGCAGCTTGGAGGTTCGGTGGGGATCCTACAATGAGCAGTTCTTC. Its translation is CASSLEVRWGSYNEQFF.